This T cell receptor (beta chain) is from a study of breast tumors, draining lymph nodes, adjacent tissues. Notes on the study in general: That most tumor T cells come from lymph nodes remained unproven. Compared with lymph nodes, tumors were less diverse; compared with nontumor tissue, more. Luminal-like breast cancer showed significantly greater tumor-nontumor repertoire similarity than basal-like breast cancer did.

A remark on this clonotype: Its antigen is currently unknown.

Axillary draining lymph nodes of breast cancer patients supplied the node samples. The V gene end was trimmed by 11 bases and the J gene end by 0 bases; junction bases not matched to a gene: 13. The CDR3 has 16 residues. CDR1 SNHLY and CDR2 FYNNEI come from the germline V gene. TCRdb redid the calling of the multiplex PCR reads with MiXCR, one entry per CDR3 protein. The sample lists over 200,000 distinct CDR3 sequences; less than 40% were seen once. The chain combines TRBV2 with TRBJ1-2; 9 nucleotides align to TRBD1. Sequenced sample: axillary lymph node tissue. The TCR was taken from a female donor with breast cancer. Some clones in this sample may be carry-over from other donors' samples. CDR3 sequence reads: CAAKPRDRVTNYGYTF. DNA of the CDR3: TGTGCCGCCAAGCCCCGGGACAGGGTCACTAACTATGGCTACACCTTC.